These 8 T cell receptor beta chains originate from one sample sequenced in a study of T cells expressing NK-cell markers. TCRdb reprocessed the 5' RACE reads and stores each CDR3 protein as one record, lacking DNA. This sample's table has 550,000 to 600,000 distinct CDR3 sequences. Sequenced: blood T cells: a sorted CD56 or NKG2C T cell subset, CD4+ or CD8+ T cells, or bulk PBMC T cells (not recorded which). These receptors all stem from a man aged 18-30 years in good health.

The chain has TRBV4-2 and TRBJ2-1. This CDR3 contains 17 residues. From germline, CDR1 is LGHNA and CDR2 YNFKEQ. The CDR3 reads CASSQERGEHRAYEQFF.

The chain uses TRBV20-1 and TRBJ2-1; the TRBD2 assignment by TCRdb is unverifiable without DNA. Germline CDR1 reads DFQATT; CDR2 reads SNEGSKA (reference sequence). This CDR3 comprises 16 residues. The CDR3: CSAHEVLATVYNEQFF.

The CDR3 here is CASSSLLGNTDTQYF. The genes are TRBV7-9 and TRBJ2-3; TCRdb's D call, TRBD2, is unchecked because there is no DNA. CDR1 is SEHNR, CDR2 FQNEAQ, per germline (reference sequence). This CDR3 region has 15 residues.

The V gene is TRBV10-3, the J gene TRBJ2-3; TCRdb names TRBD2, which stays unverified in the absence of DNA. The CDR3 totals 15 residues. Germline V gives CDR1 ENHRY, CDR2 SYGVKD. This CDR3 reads CAIRQLAASTDTQYF.

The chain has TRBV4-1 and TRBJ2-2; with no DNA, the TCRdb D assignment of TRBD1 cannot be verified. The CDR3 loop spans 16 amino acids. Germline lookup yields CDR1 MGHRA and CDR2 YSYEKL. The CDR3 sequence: CASGKTGLSNTGELFF.

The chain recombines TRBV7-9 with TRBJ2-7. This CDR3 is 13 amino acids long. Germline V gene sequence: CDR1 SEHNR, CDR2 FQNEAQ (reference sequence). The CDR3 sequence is CASSLGRSYEQYF. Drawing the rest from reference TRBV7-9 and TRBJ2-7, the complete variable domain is DTGVSQNPRHKITKRGQNVTFRCDPISEHNRLYWYRQTLGQGPEFLTYFQNEAQLEKSRLLSDRFSAERPKGSFSTLEIQRTEQGDSAMYLCASSLGRSYEQYFGPGTRLTVT.

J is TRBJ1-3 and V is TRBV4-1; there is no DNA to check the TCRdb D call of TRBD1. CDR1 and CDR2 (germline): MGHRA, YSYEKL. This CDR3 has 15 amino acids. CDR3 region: CASSQQGIVGNTIYF.

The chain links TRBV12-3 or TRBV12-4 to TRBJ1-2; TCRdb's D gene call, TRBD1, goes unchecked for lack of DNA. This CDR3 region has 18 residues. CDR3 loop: CASWGGTFRDRGNYGYTF.